This T cell receptor beta chain stems from a study of PD-1 blockade in classical Hodgkin lymphoma. The CDR3 covers 15 residues. V lost 0 bases and J 4 bases, leaving 11 bases between the germline ends. Germline-derived CDR1 and CDR2 are MGHRA and YSYEKL. The time point denotes: newly diagnosed, previously untreated cHL patient sample. Comparison PBMCs came from previously untreated, newly diagnosed classical Hodgkin lymphoma patients. Findings and limits, study-wide: TCR diversity at baseline was reported to be reduced in newly diagnosed patients relative to healthy donors. Reasons behind the repertoire differences stay unclear, perhaps disease activity or earlier therapy.

Of note for this clone: Its antigen is not identified.

TCRdb keeps only in-frame clones here, not all; method: immunoSEQ multiplex PCR. The sample holds tens of thousands of clones, approximately 91% seen once. Material: peripheral blood mononuclear cells (PBMCs). J is TRBJ2-3 and V is TRBV4-1, with D hard to call. The sequence came from a human donor with classical Hodgkin lymphoma. CDR3 sequence reads: CASSQEAQAADTQYF. Here the CDR3 DNA reads TGCGCCAGCAGCCAAGAGGCCCAGGCGGCAGATACGCAGTATTTT.